The T cell receptor (beta chain) under discussion was sequenced for a study of blood T cell repertoires in COVID-19. Clones were read by immunoSEQ multiplex PCR, and TCRdb kept only the in-frame ones, dropping some. The sample includes some 300,000 clones, roughly 90% of them seen just once. This clone was found once. V dropped 8 bases and J dropped 3; count of bases not matched to a gene: 12. The CDR3 loop spans 16 amino acids. Germline values: CDR1 MNHEY, CDR2 SMNVEV (reference sequence). The clonotype comes from a woman between 40 and 50 years old who had recovered from COVID-19. Material for sequencing was PBMCs or T cells enriched from blood (not recorded which). The gene calls are TRBV27 and TRBJ2-3; 9 bases match TRBD2. This chain's CDR3 is CASSFLAGMVTDTQYF. The CDR3 nucleotides are TGTGCCAGCTCTTTCCTAGCGGGGATGGTAACAGATACGCAGTATTTT.